Below are 22 T cell receptor beta chains sequenced from a single sample in a study of identifying expanded T cells in peripheral blood. The protocol was immunoSEQ multiplex PCR, while the TCRdb copy is restricted to in-frame clones and leaves out a portion. The sample lists approximately 83,000 clones, about 88% occurring once. The sample comprised blood. Every receptor here comes from a person aged 18 to 70 in good health.

The chain joins TRBV5-6 to TRBJ2-2; tentative D call: TRBD1 (5 bases). The V end was cut by 4 bases, the J end by 4 bases, with 11 bases between. The CDR3 has 14 residues. Looked up from germline, CDR1 is SGHDT and CDR2 is YYEEEE. CDR3 sequence (DNA): TGTGCCAGCAGCGGGGCGGATCCCACCGGGGAGCTGTTTTTT. Residues: CASSGADPTGELFF.

This chain connects TRBV11-2 to TRBJ1-2, with D possibly being TRBD1 (5 bases). V was cut by 4 bases and J by 4 bases, with 16 bases left in between. Germline loops: CDR1 SGHAT, CDR2 FQNNGV. CDR3 length: 15 amino acids. Written as DNA, the CDR3 is TGTGCCAGCAGCTCCCCCAGGGAATCCATCTATGGCTACACCTTC. It codes for CASSSPRESIYGYTF.

CDR3 DNA sequence: TGTGCCAGCAGTTTAGGCCGTGGGGCCGATTCACCCCTCCACTTT. Its protein is CASSLGRGADSPLHF. V usage is TRBV27 and J usage is TRBJ1-6, with a possible D match to TRBD1 (5 bases). The V gene's germline CDR1 is MNHEY and CDR2 SMNVEV (reference sequence). Trimming removed 2 bases from V and 8 bases from J, with 13 bases in between. The CDR3 contains 15 residues.

This clone has only a few counts. V is TRBV10-3 and J is TRBJ2-5; D remains unclear. From germline, CDR1 is ENHRY and CDR2 SYGVKD. The germline V and J ends were trimmed by 10 bases and 5 bases, with 17 bases remaining between them. The CDR3 covers 13 residues. The CDR3 reads CATLGELVETQYF. The CDR3 DNA reads as TGTGCCACACTTGGGGAATTGGTGGAGACCCAGTACTTC.

The CDR3 bases are TGTGCCTGGAGTAAGAGGGCTTCGTCCTACGAGCAGTACTTC. This codes for CAWSKRASSYEQYF. The rearrangement uses TRBV30 and TRBJ2-7; D is possibly TRBD2 (5 bases). Germline V gene sequence: CDR1 GTSNPN, CDR2 SVGIG (reference sequence). This CDR3 is 14 amino acids long. Between the trimmed V and J ends, which lost 2 bases and 1 base, there was a span of 12 bases.

J is TRBJ1-1 and V is TRBV27; weak D call: TRBD1 (5 bases). Trimming stripped 11 bases from V and 5 bases from J, with 21 bases between. Germline V CDR1 and CDR2: MNHEY, SMNVEV (reference sequence). CDR3 size: 14 residues. DNA of the CDR3: TGTGCCGCGGGGCGTAGGGAAGGCGGGACTGAAGCTTTCTTT. Amino acid sequence: CAAGRREGGTEAFF.

The chain joins TRBV27 to TRBJ1-2, with D perhaps matching TRBD1 (6 bases). The CDR3 extends over 15 amino acids. Trimming removed 4 bases from V and 7 bases from J, with 19 bases in between. CDR1 and CDR2 from the germline V gene are MNHEY and SMNVEV (reference sequence). The CDR3 loop is CASSSAGGGRGGYTF. Here the CDR3 DNA reads TGTGCCAGCAGTTCCGCCGGGGGGGGGCGCGGTGGCTACACCTTC.

This chain uses TRBV30 with TRBJ1-1; D might be TRBD1 (5 bases). The V gene's germline CDR1 is GTSNPN and CDR2 SVGIG (reference sequence). V was shortened by 3 bases and J by 4 bases, with 24 bases between the two germline ends. The CDR3 runs to 17 residues. CDR3 sequence: CAWRSYRGIPRGTEAFF. The DNA for the CDR3 is TGTGCCTGGAGAAGTTACCGGGGGATCCCAAGGGGCACTGAAGCTTTCTTT.

A single count supports this clone. J is TRBJ2-6 and V is TRBV9; D gene unclear. Germline assignment: CDR1 SGDLS and CDR2 YYNGEE. The CDR3 sequence is 15 residues long. The ends were cut back, 1 base at V and 0 bases at J, with 5 bases in the middle. The CDR3 coding sequence is TGTGCCAGCAGCGTAAAGCTCTCTGGGGCCAACGTCCTGACTTTC. Translating it yields CASSVKLSGANVLTF.

This clone was detected once. The rearrangement uses TRBV4-3 and TRBJ1-2; D perhaps matches TRBD1 (6 bases). The V gene's germline CDR1 is LGHNA and CDR2 YSLEER. Trimming left V 0 bases short and J 6 bases short, with 17 bases between. The CDR3 extends over 16 amino acids. CDR3 DNA: TGCGCCAGCAGCCAAGATAGAGGACAGAGGTGGAATGGCTACACCTTC. Translated, it gives CASSQDRGQRWNGYTF.

V is TRBV11-2 and J is TRBJ2-1; TRBD2 aligns across 9 bases. V lost 5 bases, J lost 9 bases, and 11 bases stayed unmatched. Germline CDR1 reads SGHAT; CDR2 reads FQNNGV. CDR3 length: 15 amino acids. The CDR3 sequence: CASSPMTSGAGEQFF. DNA for the CDR3: TGTGCCAGCAGCCCCATGACTAGCGGAGCCGGTGAGCAGTTCTTC.

The J gene is TRBJ1-1, the V gene TRBV4-3; D is undetermined. Germline V lookup: CDR1 LGHNA, CDR2 YSLEER. This CDR3 spans 16 amino acids. V was pared by 0 bases and J by 1 base, with 12 bases between. As DNA, the CDR3 is TGCGCCAGCAGCCAAGATCTGAGAGTTCGGAACACTGAAGCTTTCTTT. Translated, it gives CASSQDLRVRNTEAFF.

The chain combines TRBV29-1 with TRBJ2-3; TRBD1 matches at 9 bases. The trim removed 2 bases at V and 5 bases at J, leaving 5 bases unmatched. From germline, CDR1 is SQVTM and CDR2 ANQGSEA. CDR3 length: 14 amino acids. The CDR3 loop reads CSVENRGLGDTQYF. In DNA form, the CDR3 reads TGCAGCGTTGAAAACAGGGGGCTTGGAGATACGCAGTATTTT.

The rearrangement joins TRBV5-6 to TRBJ2-7; no definite D call. Germline assignment: CDR1 SGHDT and CDR2 YYEEEE. The CDR3 length is 15 residues. The V and J ends lost 2 bases and 2 bases respectively, with 14 bases between them. The CDR3 is CASSFYIDTTYEQYF. CDR3 nucleotides: TGTGCCAGCAGCTTTTATATCGACACAACCTACGAGCAGTACTTC.

This rearrangement joins TRBV5-1 to TRBJ2-3; no clear D gene. The ends were cut back, 0 bases at V and 2 bases at J, with 4 bases in the middle. The germline V gene has CDR1 SGHRS and CDR2 YFSETQ. The CDR3 spans 13 residues. CDR3 in amino acids: CASSLAPTDTQYF. Written as DNA, the CDR3 is TGCGCCAGCAGCTTGGCTCCCACAGATACGCAGTATTTT.

The CDR3 coding sequence is TGTGCCAGCAGCTTCGAGGGACAGGGGGCCTCGAACACTGAAGCTTTCTTT. This codes for CASSFEGQGASNTEAFF. The V and J genes are TRBV5-4 and TRBJ1-1, with TRBD1 matching over 12 bases. The CDR3 has 17 residues. V gave up 2 bases and J gave up 1 base; unmatched junction bases: 6. The germline V gene encodes CDR1 SGHNT and CDR2 YYREEE (reference sequence).

This chain joins TRBV7-7 and TRBJ1-2, with 10 positions matching TRBD1. The CDR3 extends over 17 amino acids. Unmatched junction bases numbered 14, after V lost 9 bases and J lost 1 base. CDR1 and CDR2 from the germline V gene are SSHAT and FNYEAQ (reference sequence). CDR3 sequence (DNA): TGTGCCAGTACCCCGCTCCTCCGGGACAGGGGTAACTATGGCTACACCTTC. It codes for CASTPLLRDRGNYGYTF.

The chain links TRBV9 to TRBJ1-1; D uncertain. Looked up from germline, CDR1 is SGDLS and CDR2 is YYNGEE. The CDR3 loop spans 15 amino acids. V lost 3 bases and J 0 bases, leaving 12 bases between the germline ends. The CDR3 nucleotides are TGTGCCAGCAGCGAGAACCGACACATGAACACTGAAGCTTTCTTT. This sequence encodes CASSENRHMNTEAFF.

The CDR3 DNA reads as TGTGCCAGCAGCTTGCTAAAGCCCGACAGATACAATGAGCAGTTCTTC. This encodes CASSLLKPDRYNEQFF. This chain connects TRBV5-4 to TRBJ2-1; tentatively, D is TRBD1 (5 bases). CDR3 size: 16 residues. Germline values: CDR1 SGHNT, CDR2 YYREEE (reference sequence). Trimming removed 1 base at V and 4 bases at J, with 15 bases between.

This clone was seen once. The chain carries TRBV29-1 and TRBJ2-7, with 7 positions matching TRBD1. The CDR3 runs 13 residues. Germline V gene sequence: CDR1 SQVTM, CDR2 ANQGSEA. Trimming took 4 bases from V and 2 from J; bases not matched to a gene: 5. This CDR3 reads CSVAGQTPYEQYF. In DNA form, the CDR3 reads TGCAGCGTTGCGGGACAGACACCCTACGAGCAGTACTTC.

The chain's CDR3 is CATSRDPPIWNGNRGAETEAFF. The CDR3, as DNA: TGTGCCACCAGCAGAGATCCCCCTATTTGGAACGGGAACAGGGGCGCTGAGACTGAAGCTTTCTTT. This sequence joins TRBV15 and TRBJ1-1; 7 positions agree with TRBD1. The CDR3 has 22 amino acids. Germline-derived CDR1 and CDR2 are LNHNV and YYDKDF (reference sequence). J lost 5 bases, V lost 0 bases, and 27 bases had no gene match.

This clone has just a few counts. V usage is TRBV7-9 and J usage is TRBJ1-3; TRBD1 is a possible D gene (5 bases). The germline V gene encodes CDR1 SEHNR and CDR2 FQNEAQ (reference sequence). The CDR3 has 14 residues. Trimming left V 8 bases short and J 3 bases short, with 14 bases between. In DNA, the CDR3 is TGTGCCAGCTGCCACACGGGACGTGGAAACACCATATATTTT. Its protein product is CASCHTGRGNTIYF.